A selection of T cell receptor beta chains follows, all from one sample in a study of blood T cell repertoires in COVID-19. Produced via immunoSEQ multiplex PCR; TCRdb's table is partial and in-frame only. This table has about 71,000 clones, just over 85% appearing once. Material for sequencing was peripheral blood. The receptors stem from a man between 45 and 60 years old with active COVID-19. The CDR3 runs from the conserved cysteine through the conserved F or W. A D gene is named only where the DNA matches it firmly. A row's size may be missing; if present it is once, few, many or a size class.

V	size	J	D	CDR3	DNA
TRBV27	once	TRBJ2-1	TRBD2	CASSPLPTSGRPSSYNEQFF	TGTGCCAGCAGTCCCCTTCCGACTAGCGGGAGACCCAGCTCCTACAATGAGCAGTTCTTC
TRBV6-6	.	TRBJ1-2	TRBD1	CASSIQVGRGFYGYTF	TGTGCCAGCAGTATACAAGTAGGCAGGGGGTTTTATGGCTACACCTTC
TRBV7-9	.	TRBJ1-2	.	CASSPGVNYGYTF	TGTGCCAGCAGCCCAGGGGTTAACTATGGCTACACCTTC
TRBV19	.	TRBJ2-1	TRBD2	CASTLGDIAGGAYNEQFF	TGTGCCAGTACTTTGGGGGATATAGCGGGAGGGGCATACAATGAGCAGTTCTTC
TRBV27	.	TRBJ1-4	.	CASSLTRGGEKLFF	TGTGCCAGCAGTTTAACTCGAGGAGGAGAAAAACTGTTTTTT
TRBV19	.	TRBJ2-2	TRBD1	CASSSIGQGRSDENTGELFF	TGTGCCAGCTCCTCAATCGGACAGGGGCGATCGGACGAGAACACCGGGGAGCTGTTTTTT
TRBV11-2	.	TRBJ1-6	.	CASSSRAHVPLHF	TGTGCCAGCAGCTCGCGAGCCCACGTACCCCTCCACTTT
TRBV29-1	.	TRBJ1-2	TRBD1	CSVPGQRTANYGYTF	TGCAGCGTCCCGGGACAGCGAACAGCTAACTATGGCTACACCTTC
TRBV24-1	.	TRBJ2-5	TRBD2	CATSGEGRETQYF	TGTGCCACCAGTGGGGAGGGCCGGGAGACCCAGTACTTC
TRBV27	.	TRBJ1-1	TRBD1	CASSPQAAGGKAFF	TGTGCCAGCAGTCCTCAAGCGGCAGGGGGGAAAGCTTTCTTT
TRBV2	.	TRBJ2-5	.	CASSEELQETQYF	TGTGCCAGCAGTGAGGAGCTGCAAGAGACCCAGTACTTC
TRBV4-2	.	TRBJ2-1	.	CASSQGAYNEQFF	TGTGCCAGCAGCCAAGGCGCGTACAATGAGCAGTTCTTC
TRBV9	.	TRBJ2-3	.	CASSEPTDTQYF	TGTGCCAGCAGCGAGCCCACAGATACGCAGTATTTT
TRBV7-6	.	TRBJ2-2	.	CASSLQLMNTGELFF	TGTGCCAGCAGTCTACAGTTGATGAACACCGGGGAGCTGTTTTTT
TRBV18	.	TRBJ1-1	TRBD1	CASSPRTGETEAFF	TGTGCCAGCTCACCACGAACAGGGGAAACTGAAGCTTTCTTT
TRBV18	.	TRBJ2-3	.	CASSPRGQSSTDTQYF	TGTGCCAGCTCACCACGAGGACAGTCCTCCACAGATACGCAGTATTTT
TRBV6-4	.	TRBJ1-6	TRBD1	CASSMTGGNNSPLHF	TGTGCCAGCAGCATGACAGGGGGTAATAATTCACCCCTCCACTTT
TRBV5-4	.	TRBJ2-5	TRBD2	CASSPGSAGEAQYF	TGTGCCAGCAGCCCGGGCAGCGCGGGAGAGGCCCAGTACTTC
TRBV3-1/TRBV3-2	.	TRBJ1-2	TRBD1	CASSQVPGQGSSPHTF	TGTGCCAGCAGCCAAGTCCCGGGACAGGGATCGAGCCCCCACACCTTC
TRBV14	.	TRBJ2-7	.	CASSQGRRWPYEQYF	TGTGCCAGCAGCCAGGGGAGGCGGTGGCCCTACGAGCAGTACTTC
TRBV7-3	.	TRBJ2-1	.	CASSPGGDDYNEQFF	TGTGCCAGCAGCCCAGGAGGGGACGATTACAATGAGCAGTTCTTC
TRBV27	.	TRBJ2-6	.	CASSSSYSGANVLTF	TGTGCCAGCAGTTCCAGTTACTCTGGGGCCAACGTCCTGACTTTC
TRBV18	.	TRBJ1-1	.	CASSPSTGQNTEAFF	TGTGCCAGCTCACCATCAACCGGACAGAACACTGAAGCTTTCTTT
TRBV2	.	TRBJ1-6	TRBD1	CASSEALQGANSPLHF	TGTGCCAGCAGTGAAGCGCTTCAGGGGGCTAATTCACCCCTCCACTTT
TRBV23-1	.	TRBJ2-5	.	CASSRGGYQETQYF	TGCGCCAGCAGCCGTGGGGGGTACCAAGAGACCCAGTACTTC
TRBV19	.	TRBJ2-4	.	CASSQDRQWIQYF	TGTGCCAGTAGTCAGGACAGACAATGGATTCAGTACTTC
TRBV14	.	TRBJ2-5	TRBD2	CASSQVFRGRDPRGQETQYF	TGTGCCAGCAGCCAAGTATTCAGAGGCCGGGACCCGCGGGGGCAAGAGACCCAGTACTTC
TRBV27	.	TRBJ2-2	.	CASSFPYTGELFF	TGTGCCAGCAGTTTTCCCTACACCGGGGAGCTGTTTTTT
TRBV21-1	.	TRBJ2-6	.	CASSKVFCRTGSGANVLTF	TGTGCCAGCAGCAAAGTGTTTTGCCGAACGGGTTCTGGGGCCAACGTCCTGACTTTC
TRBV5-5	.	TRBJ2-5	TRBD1	CASSSYRDRVAETQYF	TGTGCCAGCAGCTCCTACAGGGACAGGGTGGCAGAGACCCAGTACTTC
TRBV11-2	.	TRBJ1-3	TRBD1	CASSAMGQYLNTIYF	TGTGCCAGCAGCGCCATGGGACAGTACTTGAACACCATATATTTT
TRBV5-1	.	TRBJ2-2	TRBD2	CASSLVVSGGGELFF	TGCGCCAGCAGCTTGGTCGTTAGCGGGGGCGGGGAGCTGTTTTTT
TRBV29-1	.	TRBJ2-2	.	CSVEDQGQGVAGELFF	TGCAGCGTTGAAGATCAAGGGCAGGGCGTCGCCGGGGAGCTGTTTTTT
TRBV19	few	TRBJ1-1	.	CASMGRGTEAFF	TGTGCCAGTATGGGCCGAGGGACTGAAGCTTTCTTT
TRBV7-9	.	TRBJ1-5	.	CASSLVQDQPQHF	TGTGCCAGCAGCTTAGTTCAGGATCAGCCCCAGCATTTT
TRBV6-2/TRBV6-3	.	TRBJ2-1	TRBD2	CASSHMRGGHDEQFF	TGTGCCAGCAGCCACATGCGGGGGGGCCATGATGAGCAGTTCTTC
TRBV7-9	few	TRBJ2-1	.	CASIDGGYNEQFF	TGTGCCAGCATCGACGGAGGATACAATGAGCAGTTCTTC
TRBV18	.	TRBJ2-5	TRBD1	CASSPTGGRETQYF	TGTGCCAGCTCACCGACAGGGGGCCGGGAGACCCAGTACTTC
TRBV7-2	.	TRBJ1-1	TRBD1	CASSPTGMNTEAFF	TGTGCCAGCAGCCCGACAGGGATGAACACTGAAGCTTTCTTT
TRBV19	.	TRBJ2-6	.	CASSTGLLSSGANVLTF	TGTGCCAGTAGTACCGGACTCCTTAGCTCTGGGGCCAACGTCCTGACTTTC
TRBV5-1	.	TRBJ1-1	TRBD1	CASSGGWGQVSTEAFF	TGCGCCAGCAGCGGGGGGTGGGGACAGGTTTCTACTGAAGCTTTCTTT
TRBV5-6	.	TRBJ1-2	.	CASSLRSGTFGYGYTF	TGTGCCAGCAGCTTACGATCCGGGACTTTCGGGTATGGCTACACCTTC
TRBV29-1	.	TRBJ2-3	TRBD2	CSFLKRESTDTQYF	TGCAGCTTCCTCAAGCGGGAAAGCACAGATACGCAGTATTTT
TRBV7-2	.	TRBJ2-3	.	CASSLAKASTDTQYF	TGTGCCAGCAGCTTAGCGAAAGCTAGCACAGATACGCAGTATTTT
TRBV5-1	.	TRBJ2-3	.	CASSSGADTQYF	TGCGCCAGCAGCTCGGGGGCAGATACGCAGTATTTT
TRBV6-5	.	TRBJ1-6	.	CASSYSRDFRSPLHF	TGTGCCAGCAGTTACTCGCGGGATTTTCGGTCACCCCTCCACTTT
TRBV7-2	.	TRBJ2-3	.	CASSLVKDTQYF	TGTGCCAGCAGCTTAGTCAAAGATACGCAGTATTTT